These 22 T cell receptor beta chains were sequenced from one sample in a study of blood T cell repertoires in COVID-19. Repertoires were generated with immunoSEQ multiplex PCR, while TCRdb's copy carries only in-frame clones and drops some. The profile shows 150,000 to 200,000 clones, 75% to 90% of them singletons. The specimen was peripheral blood. The receptors here all came from a middle-aged woman with COVID-19, enrolled during active disease.

The chain has TRBV6-5 and TRBJ1-6; D remains unclear. V was clipped by 7 bases and J by 8 bases, with 15 bases between them. CDR3 length: 14 amino acids. Germline V lookup: CDR1 MNHEY, CDR2 SVGAGI. CDR3 sequence reads: CASIYLGRDSPLHF. The CDR3 bases are TGTGCCAGCATTTATTTGGGGAGAGATTCACCCCTCCACTTT.

The chain links TRBV6-5 to TRBJ1-5, with D perhaps matching TRBD1 (5 bases). Germline values: CDR1 MNHEY, CDR2 SVGAGI. This CDR3 spans 15 amino acids. V was cut by 7 bases and J by 2 bases, with 15 bases left in between. This chain's CDR3 is CASKRGGVGNQPQHF. For the CDR3, the DNA is TGTGCCAGCAAACGGGGGGGAGTAGGCAATCAGCCCCAGCATTTT.

This clone was detected once. The V and J genes are TRBV7-3 and TRBJ1-1, with no clear D. The CDR3 contains 13 residues. Germline CDR1 and CDR2: SGHTA and FQGTGA. Trimming cost V 2 bases and J 1 base, with 5 bases left between them. CDR3 residues: CASSLQRNTEAFF. Written as DNA, the CDR3 is TGTGCCAGCAGCTTACAGCGGAACACTGAAGCTTTCTTT.

This chain links TRBV11-2 with TRBJ1-2, with no clear D. In germline, CDR1 is SGHAT, CDR2 FQNNGV. The CDR3 length is 13 residues. Trimming pared 5 bases from V and 4 bases from J, leaving 11 bases between. The CDR3 DNA sequence: TGTGCCAGCAGCCGCGAGGCCGTCTATGGCTACACCTTC. Translated: CASSREAVYGYTF.

The chain joins TRBV6-5 to TRBJ1-1, with D possibly TRBD1 on 6 matching bases. This CDR3 has 14 amino acids. Deletions cut 6 bases from V and 4 bases from J, with 15 bases between. CDR1 is MNHEY and CDR2 is SVGAGI in the germline V gene. CDR3 protein: CASRLQGHSTEAFF. DNA for the CDR3: TGTGCCAGCAGACTCCAGGGACATAGCACTGAAGCTTTCTTT.

The chain links TRBV6-5 to TRBJ1-5, with D maybe TRBD1 (6 bases). The CDR3 spans 13 residues. The ends were cut back, 5 bases at V and 6 bases at J, with 11 bases in the middle. Germline CDR1 reads MNHEY; CDR2 reads SVGAGI. The CDR3 sequence: CASSTGIGQPQHF. The CDR3 nucleotides are TGTGCCAGCAGTACAGGGATCGGTCAGCCCCAGCATTTT.

CDR3 in amino acids: CASSQETGVTTEAFF. CDR3 bases: TGCGCCAGCAGCCAAGAGACAGGGGTAACGACTGAAGCTTTCTTT. This chain uses TRBV4-1 with TRBJ1-1; 8 nucleotides align to TRBD1. Germline V gene sequence: CDR1 MGHRA, CDR2 YSYEKL. This CDR3 is 15 amino acids long. V trimming: 0 bases; J trimming: 5 bases; junction bases outside the gene matches: 5.

The chain combines TRBV5-1 with TRBJ1-2; D may be TRBD1 (6 bases). V lost 1 base and J 8 bases, leaving 12 bases between the germline ends. The CDR3 extends over 13 amino acids. Germline CDR1 and CDR2: SGHRS and YFSETQ. For the CDR3, the DNA is TGCGCCAGCAGCTTGACAGGGATGGAAGGCTACACCTTC. Amino acids: CASSLTGMEGYTF.

The chain recombines TRBV5-4 with TRBJ1-1; TRBD1 is a possible D gene (5 bases). V lost 7 bases and J 2 bases, leaving 18 bases between the germline ends. Per the germline V gene, CDR1 is SGHNT and CDR2 is YYREEE (reference sequence). The CDR3 runs 15 residues. CDR3 sequence: CASSAGGGVNTEAFF. The DNA of the CDR3 is TGTGCCAGCTCCGCAGGCGGGGGTGTAAACACTGAAGCTTTCTTT.

The J gene is TRBJ1-2, the V gene TRBV2; D may be TRBD1 (6 bases). V lost 9 bases and J 0 bases, leaving 14 bases between the germline ends. The CDR3 loop spans 14 amino acids. Germline lookup yields CDR1 SNHLY and CDR2 FYNNEI. The CDR3 DNA sequence: TGTGCCAGTCGGCGGGGGCTAGCTAACTATGGCTACACCTTC. It encodes CASRRGLANYGYTF.

This chain connects TRBV19 to TRBJ1-3; the match to TRBD1 covers 7 bases. The CDR3 length is 15 residues. The germline V gene has CDR1 LNHDA and CDR2 SQIVND (reference sequence). The trim removed 5 bases at V and 2 bases at J, leaving 6 bases unmatched. Here the CDR3 reads CASSSAGTAGNTIYF. The CDR3 DNA follows: TGTGCCAGTAGTTCCGCAGGGACAGCTGGAAACACCATATATTTT.

This clone was seen more than once but under ten times. This CDR3 is also generated by other DNA sequences in the sample. The rearrangement links TRBV11-3 to TRBJ1-3; TRBD1 is a possible D gene (5 bases). The length of the CDR3 is 15 residues. In germline, CDR1 is SGHNT, CDR2 YENEEA. V was shortened by 5 bases and J by 2 bases, with 13 bases between the two germline ends. CDR3 DNA: TGTGCCAGCAGCCCAGGGCAGGGCCCTGGAAACACCATATATTTT. Translated, it gives CASSPGQGPGNTIYF.

The chain combines TRBV19 with TRBJ2-1; 8 bases match TRBD1. The CDR3 sequence is 15 residues long. Germline CDR1 reads LNHDA; CDR2 reads SQIVND (reference sequence). J was trimmed by 7 bases and V by 7 bases; bases with no gene match: 12. CDR3 in amino acids: CASTLRRQGANEQFF. Here the CDR3 DNA reads TGTGCCAGTACTTTACGGAGGCAGGGGGCGAATGAGCAGTTCTTC.

The chain combines TRBV19 with TRBJ1-2; 11 nucleotides match TRBD1. The germline V gene encodes CDR1 LNHDA and CDR2 SQIVND (reference sequence). V dropped 2 bases and J dropped 5; count of bases not matched to a gene: 7. The CDR3 contains 16 residues. CDR3 sequence reads: CASSINRDRGEYGYTF. CDR3 in DNA: TGTGCCAGTAGTATAAACCGGGACAGGGGGGAATATGGCTACACCTTC.

The gene calls are TRBV11-2 and TRBJ1-4; no reliable D call. There are 15 residues in the CDR3. Germline-derived CDR1 and CDR2 are SGHAT and FQNNGV. Trimming stripped 1 base from V and 5 bases from J, with 11 bases between. This CDR3 reads CASSLVPGANEKLFF. DNA for the CDR3: TGTGCCAGCAGCTTAGTCCCGGGAGCAAATGAAAAACTGTTTTTT. Filled out from reference TRBV11-2 and TRBJ1-4, the complete variable domain reads EAGVAQSPRYKIIEKRQSVAFWCNPISGHATLYWYQQILGQGPKLLIQFQNNGVVDDSQLPKDRFSAERLKGVDSTLKIQPAKLEDSAVYLCASSLVPGANEKLFFGSGTQLSVL.

CDR3 nucleotide sequence: TGTGCCAGCAGCTTCACTAGCGGGGGGACCGGGGAGCTGTTTTTT. Its translation: CASSFTSGGTGELFF. This sequence joins TRBV28 and TRBJ2-2; 12 nucleotides align to TRBD2. Trimming removed 6 bases from V and 5 bases from J; junction bases left unmatched: 4. CDR1 is MDHEN, CDR2 SYDVKM, per germline. There are 15 residues in the CDR3.

The gene calls are TRBV11-2 and TRBJ2-3, with 7 bases identical to TRBD1. Germline V gives CDR1 SGHAT, CDR2 FQNNGV. There are 17 residues in the CDR3. Germline trimming cut 2 bases from V and 3 bases from J; bases unmatched to any gene: 11. This CDR3 reads CASSLRTGTGVTDTQYF. Written as DNA, the CDR3 is TGTGCCAGCAGCTTAAGGACAGGAACAGGGGTGACAGATACGCAGTATTTT.

The chain couples TRBV28 to TRBJ2-3; 7 nucleotides align to TRBD2. CDR1 and CDR2 from the germline V gene are MDHEN and SYDVKM. The CDR3 is 16 residues long. J was trimmed by 0 bases and V by 4 bases; bases with no gene match: 7. In DNA, the CDR3 is TGTGCCAGCAGTTCCCTTAGCGGGCGGAGCACAGATACGCAGTATTTT. It specifies CASSSLSGRSTDTQYF.

V and J are TRBV18 and TRBJ2-1, with TRBD2 matching over 9 bases. Germline V lookup: CDR1 KGHSH, CDR2 LQKENI. The CDR3 runs 19 residues. V trimming: 2 bases; J trimming: 4 bases; junction bases outside the gene matches: 15. This CDR3 is CASSPAGGPTSTPYNEQFF. The CDR3 DNA reads TGTGCCAGCTCACCAGCGGGAGGGCCAACATCTACCCCTTACAATGAGCAGTTCTTC. Based on the CDR3 plus reference TRBV18 and TRBJ2-1, the full variable domain is NAGVMQNPRHLVRRRGQEARLRCSPMKGHSHVYWYRQLPEEGLKFMVYLQKENIIDESGMPKERFSAEFPKEGPSILRIQQVVRGDSAAYFCASSPAGGPTSTPYNEQFFGPGTRLTVL.

This chain links TRBV3-1 (or the pseudogene TRBV3-2) with TRBJ1-6; D uncertain. Germline CDR1 LGHDT, CDR2 YNNKEL (reference sequence). The V gene lost 4 bases and the J gene lost 5 bases, with 9 bases spanning the gap. This CDR3 spans 14 amino acids. CDR3 sequence reads: CASSPLADNSPLHF. CDR3 nucleotides: TGTGCCAGCAGCCCACTTGCCGATAATTCACCCCTCCACTTT.

CDR3 sequence: CASSLRDRYTDTQYF. CDR3 coding DNA: TGTGCCAGCAGCCTTCGGGACAGATACACAGATACGCAGTATTTT. The rearrangement uses TRBV3-1 (or the pseudogene TRBV3-2) and TRBJ2-3, with 7 bases lining up with TRBD1. This CDR3 has 15 amino acids. CDR1 and CDR2 (germline): LGHDT, YNNKEL (reference sequence). V shed 4 bases and J 2 bases; nucleotides not matched to a gene: 6.

This clone was detected only once. This chain connects TRBV21-1 to TRBJ2-3; no DNA check was done on the table's D call, TRBD2. TRBV21-1 is a recognized pseudogene. This CDR3 comprises 16 residues. DNA for the CDR3: TGTGCCAGCAGCAAACTCAGCGGGAGTAATACTTATACGCAGTATTTT. Translation gives CASSKLSGSNTYTQYF.